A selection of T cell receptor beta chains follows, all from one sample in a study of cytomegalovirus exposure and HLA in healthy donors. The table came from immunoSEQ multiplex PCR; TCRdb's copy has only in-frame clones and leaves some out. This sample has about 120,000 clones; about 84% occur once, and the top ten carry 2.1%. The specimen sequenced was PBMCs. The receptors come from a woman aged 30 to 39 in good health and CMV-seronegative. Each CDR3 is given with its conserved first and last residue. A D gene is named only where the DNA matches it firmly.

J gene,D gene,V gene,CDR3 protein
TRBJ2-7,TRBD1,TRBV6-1,CASSKEQGIGQGYF
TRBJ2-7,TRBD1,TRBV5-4,CASSPTDRVAYEQYF
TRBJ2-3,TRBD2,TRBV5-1,CASSLGTSGQTSTDTQYF
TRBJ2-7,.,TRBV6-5,CASGDRGPRKQYF
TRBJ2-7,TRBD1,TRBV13,CASSWGQGTYEQYF
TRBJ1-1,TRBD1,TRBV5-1,CASSSTGDTEAFF
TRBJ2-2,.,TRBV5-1,CASSLAETAGELFF
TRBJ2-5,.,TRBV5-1,CASSRAGEETQYF
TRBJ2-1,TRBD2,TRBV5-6,CASSFSGGAVNEQFF
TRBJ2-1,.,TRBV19,CASSTGLEQFF